This T cell receptor beta chain was found in a study of cytomegalovirus exposure and HLA in healthy donors (dated by TCRdb to about 2017). About the study as a whole: An earlier analysis of several hundred of the donors reported approximately 270 Gb of sequence data and 100 million to 130 million unique TCR beta sequences from roughly 180 million T cells. To predict cytomegalovirus infection status, the study brought together high-throughput TCR immunosequencing, statistical association of individual TCRs with disease status, and machine learning. Every repertoire in the discovery cohort had been generated on one and the same sequencing platform. Using immunosequencing, the study profiled T cell repertoires from 640 or so subjects and related those repertoires to cytomegalovirus serostatus. A later analysis re-analyzed previously published TCR beta repertoires from roughly 690 donors and added high-resolution HLA genotyping to study TCR occurrence patterns. On average, around 200,000 unique TCR beta nucleotide sequences were sequenced per donor among 300 to 500 genotyped donors of the cohort, with roughly 18% of those sequences being non-productive. Roughly five DR-DQ haplotypes were handled as single units for association and clustering because linkage in the cohort was strong. Typing coverage varied by locus: about 629-630 donors for A, B, C, DRB1 and DQB1; roughly 520 for DQA1; more than 600 for DPA1; approximately 490 for DPB1. To decide whether each TCR beta V gene segment behaved as functional or pseudogenic, an earlier analysis of approximately 620 of the donors relied on high-throughput TCR beta sequencing. The study aimed to test whether signatures of past pathogen exposure could be identified by cataloging public T cell receptors. Rather than using new phenotypic data, the later analysis identified candidate immune exposures from TCR beta sequences and from how often those sequences occurred across donors. Along with the roughly 700-subject first cohort, a separate validation cohort of roughly 110 different subjects was used. In a later genetic analysis, genome-wide SNP genotypes for 398 of the 666 donors were used, and that subset was treated as a discovery cohort. Donor age, sex, ethnicity and CMV serostatus were collected together with the repertoire data. Class I and class II HLA loci were covered by the typing at four-digit resolution. An early release that covered more than 550 HLA-typed donors contained approximately 320 gigabases of sequencing data and tens of millions of unique TCR sequences. Of the 300 to 400 genotyped donors, 81% fell in the genetic ancestry cluster associated with self-reported Caucasian donors.

From a lookup of the germline V gene, CDR1 and CDR2 are SGHTA and FQGTGA. The junction shows trimming of 2 bases on V and 12 bases on J, and the gene matches do not reach 5 bases of it. Its CDR3 holds 14 amino acids, cysteine through phenylalanine. The DNA shown is the 42-base CDR3, in frame from base 1. Library preparation used the immunoSEQ multiplex PCR assay. The multiplex PCR relied on a mix of 60 forward primers for TCR Vbeta segments and 13 reverse primers for TCR Jbeta segments. The CDR3 region of rearranged TCR beta genes was amplified from genomic DNA with a multiplex PCR assay. The Illumina HiSeq System was used to sequence the amplified TCR beta libraries as 87-base-pair reads. In the paper's pipeline: A later analysis counted about 76 million unique TCR beta chains across the 690 or so repertoires, and some 11 million of these chains were shared by at least two donors. Raw reads were error-corrected and collapsed into unique sequences with a nearest-neighbor algorithm that merged closely related sequences to remove PCR and sequencing errors. To assign V, D and J gene segments, CDR3 sequences were aligned to IMGT reference sequences. Each retained sequence needed at least a six-nucleotide match to both a V gene segment and a J gene segment. Rearrangements were called productive when the CDR3 lacked stop codons and stayed in frame with V and J; all others were non-productive. CDR3 was defined by IMGT convention, running from the second conserved V-encoded cysteine to the conserved J-encoded phenylalanine. The earlier analysis of about 570 of the donors excluded any sequence lacking an unambiguous match to a single V gene segment. In an earlier analysis of some 590 of the donors, V segments were called functional above 56.7% productive rearrangements and were called segregating when the between-donor standard deviation exceeded 5%. A statistical classification framework was built for diagnosing cytomegalovirus status from the catalog of TCR beta chain sequences. In a later analysis, V and J genes were assigned by comparing TCR nucleotide sequences against IMGT/GENE-DB human TR gene sequences. A later analysis assigned CDR3 sequences and most-parsimonious VDJ recombination scenarios with the TCRdist pipeline. In a later analysis, every TCR beta chain was defined by the combination of its CDR3 amino acid sequence and its V-gene family, and reads without a unique V-gene family were dropped. To address suspected cross-contamination and a sequencing artifact, a later analysis removed roughly 580 highly shared, low-generation-probability nucleotide sequences. For each public chain, a later analysis derived a clonal expansion index from normalized ranks of inferred template counts within each repertoire. In a later analysis, generation probabilities were computed with a VDJ recombination model fitted to out-of-frame rearrangements, and the resulting probabilities were checked against IGoR. In a later analysis, TCR-TCR, TCR-HLA and TCR-CMV co-occurrence was scored with hypergeometric tests, and a repertoire-size bias correction was applied to TCR pairs. False discovery rates were estimated in a later analysis by permuting HLA or CMV assignments 20 times. In a later analysis, co-occurring TCRs were grouped with DBSCAN, and TCRdist sequence similarity was added when clustering was performed within HLA-allele-positive subsets. Co-occurrence clustering excluded repertoires with fewer than 30,000 or more than 120,000 public chains, plus five with anomalous nucleotide sharing. TCRdb retrieved this table from immuneACCESS and kept in-frame rearrangements only. Not all clones are present; in checked studies, unresolved V genes account for under half, and no reason is known for the remainder. Clonal size and the V and J genes are those of that table, whereas D and trimming came from the DNA. This sample lists 150,000 to 200,000 clones; about 81% were detected once. The top ten clonotypes cover more than 1.5% of the sample.

Paper-wide results and their limitations: While some public TCRs were present in many individuals, most TCR sequences turned up only very rarely across donors. A later analysis associated around 16,000 TCR beta sequences with specific HLA alleles at a false discovery rate of 0.05. A later genetic analysis reported fewer N-insertions in productive TCRs among donors in an Asian-associated ancestry cluster than the roughly 720-donor mean. In a later analysis, the rate of TCR association differed among HLA loci, with DRB1 alleles having the most associated TCRs and HLA-C alleles having the fewest. An earlier analysis of approximately 540 of the donors showed that most TCR beta V segments appeared in productive rearrangements either about 87% or about 30% of the time, which broadly matched IMGT annotations. In a later analysis, several top co-occurrence clusters were reported to appear linked to parvovirus B19, influenza, CMV and Epstein-Barr virus. Some IMGT-functional V segments, including TRBV6-2 and TRBV6-3, could not be distinguished by the 87-base-pair reads and were therefore excluded. The study gave a list of some 150 TCR beta chains associated with cytomegalovirus. Assigning TCR associations to individual alleles was difficult when HLA alleles, especially DR and DQ, strongly co-occurred. According to a later analysis, most CMV-associated TCR beta chains appeared to be HLA-restricted, and the HLA associations seemed to be driven largely by CMV exposure. Three of the identified cytomegalovirus-associated TCR beta chains were confirmed in vitro to be specific for cytomegalovirus antigens. The earlier analysis of 587 of the donors excluded roughly 17 rarely observed V segments, including chromosome 9 orphons, because counts were too low. Linkage disequilibrium might explain the correlated functional status among segregating V segments, but an unknown experimental factor could not be excluded. In both the original and validation cohorts, the classifier was reported to diagnose cytomegalovirus status with high specificity and sensitivity. Compared with equally common non-associated chains, HLA-associated TCR beta chains in a later analysis were more clonally expanded and had lower generation probabilities. A later genetic analysis associated a missense DCLRE1C variant with V-gene and J-gene trimming of TCR beta chains, and an independent cohort replicated the association. Immune exposure information for the cohort was limited to CMV serostatus. A cluster of highly shared sequence variants was judged likely to be a technical artifact of the sequencing pipeline. Because HLA typing was missing for some donors at each locus, association tests included only the typed subset. Only TCR beta chains were sequenced in this cohort, and the absence of alpha or paired-chain data limited detectable features. The presence/absence analyses assumed that sequencing depth was roughly uniform across donors, and that assumption may not be true. A further reported finding was that TCR beta sequences accurately predicted the HLA-A and HLA-B alleles for most subjects in the first cohort. The authors suggested that the approach could potentially be generalized to other disease states and immunological phenotypes.

The count of this clone is one. What antigen it recognizes has not been identified. No base quality information exists; no much larger clone differs at one position. The cohort comprised 666 healthy bone marrow donors. At the time of sampling, every cohort member was nominally healthy, though immune exposures that went unrecorded were likely present. The donor tested CMV seronegative, placing the donor among the roughly 340 seronegative members of the cohort. A peripheral blood sample was collected from each donor, and TCR beta sequencing was performed on peripheral blood mononuclear cells. Genomic DNA extraction from the blood cell samples was performed with the Qiagen DNeasy Blood Extraction Kit.

The sample comprised PBMCs. The chain uses TRBV7-3 and TRBJ2-4; 12 junctional bases match TRBD2. This receptor was taken from a man aged 35 to 55 in good health and CMV-seronegative. The nucleotides read TGTGCCAGCAGCTTAGGTACTAGCGGGGGGTCTCAGTACTTC. Protein translation: CASSLGTSGGSQYF.